Listed below are T cell receptor beta chains from one sample, sequenced in a study of blood T cell repertoires in COVID-19. TCRdb keeps only in-frame clones here, not all; method: immunoSEQ multiplex PCR. The repertoire holds about 390,000 clones, with 87% as singletons. The material sequenced was peripheral blood. Every receptor here comes from a woman in her sixties with COVID-19, enrolled during active disease. CDR3s include the opening cysteine and the closing phenylalanine or tryptophan. The D gene is left open where the match is weak. The size field is filled for only some rows; it gives once, few, many or a size class.

TRBJ2-5 NA TRBD2 TRBV3-1/TRBV3-2 TGTGCCAGCAGCCCGGGACTAGTATTTGGGGAGACCCAGTACTTC CASSPGLVFGETQYF
TRBJ2-1 NA TRBD1 TRBV2 TGTGCCAGCGGTAGGGACAGCTCCTACAATGAGCAGTTCTTC CASGRDSSYNEQFF
TRBJ2-3 NA NA TRBV12-5 TGTGCTAGTGGTTTGGTAGGAGCCGATACGCAGTATTTT CASGLVGADTQYF
TRBJ2-3 NA TRBD2 TRBV3-1/TRBV3-2 TGTGCCAGCAGCCTCGGGGGGGGGCTCACAGATACGCAGTATTTT CASSLGGGLTDTQYF
TRBJ1-2 NA NA TRBV11-2 TGTGCCAGCAGCTTAGATTCTGGACTCTCAGCGGACTATGGCTACACCTTC CASSLDSGLSADYGYTF
TRBJ2-7 NA TRBD1 TRBV3-1/TRBV3-2 TGTGCCAGCAGGAAGACAGGGAGCGAGCAGTACTTC CASRKTGSEQYF
TRBJ2-5 NA NA TRBV7-3 TGTGCCAGCAGCTTAGGCGGGCAGGAACTCGAGACCCAGTACTTC CASSLGGQELETQYF
TRBJ2-1 NA TRBD2 TRBV19 TGTGCCAGCCGGCCTAAACTAGCGGGGGTTCTTGGTGAGCAGTTCTTC CASRPKLAGVLGEQFF
TRBJ2-3 few NA TRBV19 TGTGCCAGTAGTGTTACTAGCACAGATACGCAGTATTTT CASSVTSTDTQYF
TRBJ1-5 NA NA TRBV30 TGTGCCTGGAGCGCGACATCGGCTCAGCCCCAGCATTTT CAWSATSAQPQHF
TRBJ2-4 NA NA TRBV6-4 TGTGCCAGCAGGGGACGGCCGAGGAGGGGACAAAACATTCAGTACTTC CASRGRPRRGQNIQYF
TRBJ1-1 NA TRBD1 TRBV4-1 TGCGCCAGCAGCCAAGATCCCCAGGGGGCGGTCACTGAAGCTTTCTTT CASSQDPQGAVTEAFF
TRBJ1-2 NA NA TRBV2 TGTGCCAGCATCAGGGTTGGAAACTATGGCTACACCTTC CASIRVGNYGYTF
TRBJ1-1 NA NA TRBV6-5 TGTGCCAGCAGTTTTACTCAGGGTAGAGCTTTCTTT CASSFTQGRAFF
TRBJ2-6 NA NA TRBV11-1 TGTGCCAGCAGCTTAGCGCAGACAGTCCCTGGGGCCAACGTCCTGACTTTC CASSLAQTVPGANVLTF
TRBJ1-2 NA NA TRBV5-8 TGTGCCAGCAGCTTGAGTAGTAACTATGGCTACACCTTC CASSLSSNYGYTF
TRBJ1-2 few TRBD1 TRBV2 TGTGCCAGCAGTGGTCTGACAGGGATCTTGACGGTCGGTGGCTACACCTTC CASSGLTGILTVGGYTF
TRBJ1-5 NA TRBD1 TRBV19 TGTGCCAGTAGTTCCAGGACAGGGGTTGGCAATCAGCCCCAGCATTTT CASSSRTGVGNQPQHF
TRBJ1-4 once NA TRBV6-5 TGTGCCAGCAGCCTAACAGCAACTAATGAAAAACTGTTTTTT CASSLTATNEKLFF
TRBJ2-5 NA TRBD2 TRBV5-1 TGCGCCAGCAGGCCAGCGGGGGGCCCGGCGCAAGAGACCCAGTACTTC CASRPAGGPAQETQYF
TRBJ2-5 NA TRBD1 TRBV25-1 TGTGCCAGCAGTGAATATGACAGGGGGCGGGAGACCCAGTACTTC CASSEYDRGRETQYF
TRBJ1-2 NA NA TRBV5-1 TGCGCCAGCAGCTTGGGGAGGACAGACTATGGCTACACCTTC CASSLGRTDYGYTF
TRBJ2-7 NA NA TRBV7-6 TGTGCCAGCAGCTTACGGACAACATTAGAGCAGTACTTC CASSLRTTLEQYF
TRBJ1-2 NA NA TRBV5-4 TGTGCCAGCAGCTTGGTCCCCGACAGGCGCTATGGCTACACCTTC CASSLVPDRRYGYTF
TRBJ1-1 NA TRBD1 TRBV7-8 TGTGCCAGCAGCTTAGTACCTACAGGGGTCGGCACTGAAGCTTTCTTT CASSLVPTGVGTEAFF
TRBJ1-1 NA NA TRBV29-1 TGCAGCGCTAAGGAACAGGGCGGCGCTTTCTTT CSAKEQGGAFF
TRBJ1-1 NA NA TRBV5-1 TGCGCCAGCAGCTCCAAGACAGGCACTGAAGCTTTCTTT CASSSKTGTEAFF
TRBJ2-7 NA NA TRBV7-2 TGTGCCAGCAGCCAAATTCCCCCCTACGAGCAGTACTTC CASSQIPPYEQYF